One T cell receptor beta chain is described in this entry. This entry is derived from a study of blood T cell repertoires in COVID-19. Overall study context: Samples of COVID-19 (acute and convalescent) were obtained from the United States, Italy and Spain.

As originally analysed: Amplified reference gene primers provided the basis for estimating nucleated cell counts. Assay used: immunoSEQ multiplex PCR; TCRdb lists only in-frame clones, some missing. V and J calls and clone size are as listed in that table; D and trimming were resolved from the DNA. The sample holds more than 300,000 clones; about 90% are singletons and the top ten take roughly 6.3%. J was trimmed by 12 bases and V by 6 bases; bases with no gene match: 13. The CDR3 runs 14 residues. The germline gives CDR1 MGHDK, CDR2 SYGVNS. The source of this sequence is a woman in her forties or fifties with COVID-19, enrolled during active disease. Sequencing was done on a sample of peripheral blood. The chain links TRBV25-1 to TRBJ2-2; TRBD1 matches 7 bases. CDR3 in amino acids: CASSAPNKQGQLFF. The CDR3 nucleotides are TGTGCCAGCAGCGCCCCGAATAAACAGGGGCAGCTGTTTTTT. The full variable domain, in which reference TRBV25-1 and TRBJ2-2 provide the parts outside the CDR3, is EADIYQTPRYLVIGTGKKITLECSQTMGHDKMYWYQQDPGMELHLIHYSYGVNSTEKGDLSSESTVSRIRTEHFPLTLESARPSHTSQYLCASSAPNKQGQLFFGEGSRLTVL.